This entry lists 32 T cell receptor beta chains sequenced from one sample in a study of cytomegalovirus exposure and HLA in healthy donors. Profiled with immunoSEQ multiplex PCR; TCRdb holds only in-frame clones, not every one. Altogether 150,000 to 200,000 clones are present, just under 90% being singletons, with the ten largest covering 4% to 4.5%. The sample consisted of PBMCs. The receptors derive from a man between 18 and 29 years old in good health and CMV-seropositive.

The chain couples TRBV19 to TRBJ2-7; 9 bases line up with TRBD2. CDR1 and CDR2 (germline): LNHDA, SQIVND (reference sequence). With 4 bases clipped from V and 3 bases from J, the junction kept 4 bases outside the gene matches. This CDR3 contains 14 residues. CDR3 DNA: TGTGCCAGTAGTAGCGCGGGGGGGGTCTACGAGCAGTACTTC. Protein sequence: CASSSAGGVYEQYF.

With respect to this clone: In the same sample, other DNA sequences code for this CDR3. The rearrangement uses TRBV19 and TRBJ2-7; 10 bases agree with TRBD2. The germline gives CDR1 LNHDA, CDR2 SQIVND (reference sequence). V gave up 3 bases and J gave up 2 bases; unmatched junction bases: 1. CDR3 length: 14 amino acids. CDR3 protein: CASSITSGTYEQYF. For the CDR3, the DNA is TGTGCCAGTAGTATCACTAGCGGGACCTACGAGCAGTACTTC.

This chain connects TRBV7-8 to TRBJ2-2; a possible D gene is TRBD2 (5 bases). The V gene's germline CDR1 is SGHVS and CDR2 FQNEAQ. V lost 4 bases, J lost 4 bases, and 16 bases lay in between. The CDR3 runs 16 residues. CDR3 in amino acids: CASSSQTSTGTGELFF. The DNA for the CDR3 is TGTGCCAGCAGCTCGCAAACTAGTACTGGCACCGGGGAGCTGTTTTTT.

CDR3: CASSLGQGVGEQYF. In DNA, the CDR3 is TGTGCCAGCAGCTTAGGCCAGGGGGTAGGCGAGCAGTACTTC. The genes are TRBV11-3 and TRBJ2-7, with TRBD1 identical over 7 bases. The CDR3 consists of 14 residues. The V gene end was trimmed by 1 base and the J gene end by 6 bases; junction bases not matched to a gene: 6. Germline V lookup: CDR1 SGHNT, CDR2 YENEEA.

The chain links TRBV7-8 to TRBJ2-1; tentatively, D is TRBD2 (5 bases). Deletions cut 2 bases from V and 3 bases from J, with 14 bases between. This CDR3 is built from 16 residues. Per germline, CDR1 SGHVS and CDR2 FQNEAQ. This CDR3 is CASSLSRIANYNEQFF. The CDR3 region has the DNA TGTGCCAGCAGCTTAAGTCGGATAGCGAACTACAATGAGCAGTTCTTC.

The rearrangement uses TRBV6-5 and TRBJ2-1; 9 nucleotides line up with TRBD2. The V and J ends lost 4 bases and 8 bases, in that order; junction bases with no gene match: 6. The CDR3 is made up of 14 amino acids. Germline V CDR1 and CDR2: MNHEY, SVGAGI. DNA of the CDR3: TGTGCCAGCAGTTCCGGGACTAGCAGGCATGAGCAGTTCTTC. Translated, it gives CASSSGTSRHEQFF.

This clone occurred many times. The genes are TRBV10-2 and TRBJ1-5; D not resolved. The CDR3 consists of 13 residues. Trimming cost V 6 bases and J 11 bases, with 17 bases left between them. The V gene's germline CDR1 is WSHSY and CDR2 SAAADI. The CDR3 DNA is TGCGCCAGCAGCCTGGGCCAGGCCCAGGCCCAGCATTTT. This codes for CASSLGQAQAQHF.

The chain employs TRBV6-6 and TRBJ2-1, with 8 nucleotides matching TRBD2. CDR1 is MNHNY and CDR2 is SVGAGI in the germline V gene (reference sequence). The CDR3 sequence is 15 residues long. The V segment lost 5 bases and the J segment 9 bases; nucleotides outside the gene matches: 12. In DNA, the CDR3 is TGTGCCAGCAGTCCCGTAGCGGGGAGGTGGGGTGAGCAGTTCTTC. It codes for CASSPVAGRWGEQFF.

This chain uses TRBV21-1 with TRBJ2-3; the listed D gene, TRBD1, was not tested against the DNA. TRBV21-1 has pseudogene status. The CDR3 extends over 17 amino acids. CDR3 region: CASSSYSRDRGLDTQYF. The CDR3 coding sequence is TGTGCCAGCAGCTCCTACTCCCGGGACAGGGGGTTGGATACGCAGTATTTT.

The count of this clone is one. The chain is built from TRBV28 and TRBJ1-2, with 7 bases fitting TRBD1. V lost 7 bases, J lost 7 bases, and 3 bases stayed unmatched. CDR3 length: 11 residues. CDR1 and CDR2 from the germline V gene are MDHEN and SYDVKM. The CDR3 DNA reads as TGTGCCAGCACCAACAGGGGTGGCTACACCTTC. Its protein product is CASTNRGGYTF.

V gene TRBV9 combines with J gene TRBJ1-2; tentatively, D is TRBD1 (5 bases). V was trimmed by 3 bases and J by 1 base, leaving 13 bases between them. Germline V lookup: CDR1 SGDLS, CDR2 YYNGEE. The CDR3 is made up of 15 amino acids. The CDR3 coding sequence is TGTGCCAGCAGCGCCCCGGGGGGGATTAACTATGGCTACACCTTC. Its protein is CASSAPGGINYGYTF.

The J gene is TRBJ2-7, the V gene TRBV30, with TRBD1 identical over 7 bases. CDR1 and CDR2 (germline): GTSNPN, SVGIG (reference sequence). The length of the CDR3 is 15 residues. J gave up 3 bases and V 4 bases, and 12 bases lay outside the gene matches. The CDR3 DNA reads TGTGCCTGGAAGCTTGGGACAGCGATGTTCTACGAGCAGTACTTC. It is translated as CAWKLGTAMFYEQYF. The full variable domain, rest sourced from reference TRBV30 and TRBJ2-7, is SQTIHQWPATLVQPVGSPLSLECTVEGTSNPNLYWYRQAAGRGLQLLFYSVGIGQISSEVPQNLSASRPQDRQFILSSKKLLLSDSGFYLCAWKLGTAMFYEQYFGPGTRLTVT.

This chain uses TRBV27 with TRBJ1-2; TRBD1 might be the D (6 bases). CDR3 length: 13 residues. Trimming stripped 2 bases from V and 11 bases from J, with 15 bases between. The germline gives CDR1 MNHEY, CDR2 SMNVEV (reference sequence). CDR3 sequence: CASSLRAQGRYTF. Here the CDR3 DNA reads TGTGCCAGCAGTTTACGGGCACAGGGACGGTACACCTTC.

The rearrangement joins TRBV6-5 to TRBJ2-2, with D perhaps TRBD1 (6 bases). The CDR3 consists of 15 residues. V lost 5 bases, J lost 0 bases, and 10 bases lay in between. The germline V gene encodes CDR1 MNHEY and CDR2 SVGAGI. The CDR3 region is CASSPQGANTGELFF. In DNA, the CDR3 is TGTGCCAGCAGTCCACAGGGTGCGAACACCGGGGAGCTGTTTTTT.

The gene calls are TRBV4-1 and TRBJ2-1; 7 nucleotides line up with TRBD2. In germline, CDR1 is MGHRA, CDR2 YSYEKL. The CDR3 consists of 17 residues. The trim removed 1 base at V and 5 bases at J, leaving 11 bases unmatched. This CDR3 is CASSQAGPGLLHNEQFF. As DNA, the CDR3 is TGCGCCAGCAGCCAAGCCGGGCCGGGACTACTCCACAATGAGCAGTTCTTC.

The chain recombines TRBV6-5 with TRBJ2-7; the D gene is possibly TRBD1 (6 bases). Germline V gives CDR1 MNHEY, CDR2 SVGAGI. This CDR3 region has 13 residues. V dropped 6 bases and J dropped 4 bases, with 13 bases sitting between them. The CDR3 region is CASRQGQLYEQYF. The CDR3 DNA is TGTGCCAGCAGGCAGGGGCAGTTGTACGAGCAGTACTTC.

This clone was counted between two and nine times. The chain employs TRBV11-3 and TRBJ1-1; the match to TRBD1 covers 10 bases. The CDR3 is 13 amino acids. The V gene's germline CDR1 is SGHNT and CDR2 YENEEA. The V and J ends lost 0 bases and 11 bases, in that order; junction bases with no gene match: 3. The CDR3 region is CASSLDRGQGAFF. The CDR3 DNA sequence: TGTGCCAGCAGCTTAGATAGGGGACAGGGGGCTTTCTTT.

The table lists this clone with a count of one. V gene TRBV9 combines with J gene TRBJ1-2; a weak D match, TRBD1 (5 bases). Germline V gives CDR1 SGDLS, CDR2 YYNGEE. CDR3 length: 14 amino acids. Trimming left V 0 bases short and J 5 bases short, with 11 bases between. Written as DNA, the CDR3 is TGTGCCAGCAGCGTAGAAGTGGGGGGTTATGGCTACACCTTC. It codes for CASSVEVGGYGYTF.

This clone has a single count. The rearrangement links TRBV13 to TRBJ2-7, with D perhaps matching TRBD2 (5 bases). The length of the CDR3 is 15 residues. Trimming stripped 4 bases from V and 4 bases from J, with 17 bases between. Germline-derived CDR1 and CDR2 are PRHDT and FYEKMQ (reference sequence). CDR3 in amino acids: CASSSRAVPTYEQYF. Written as DNA, the CDR3 is TGTGCCAGCAGCTCCCGAGCGGTCCCGACTTACGAGCAGTACTTC.

The rearrangement joins TRBV28 to TRBJ1-1, with 8 bases lining up with TRBD1. This CDR3 contains 15 residues. With 6 bases clipped from V and 0 bases from J, the junction kept 6 bases outside the gene matches. The germline gives CDR1 MDHEN, CDR2 SYDVKM. Written as DNA, the CDR3 is TGTGCCAGCAGCGTGGACAGGGCCATGAACACTGAAGCTTTCTTT. Residues: CASSVDRAMNTEAFF.

The chain combines TRBV6-5 with TRBJ2-1, with D perhaps TRBD2 (6 bases). Germline V CDR1 and CDR2: MNHEY, SVGAGI. Trimming took 0 bases from V and 2 from J, leaving 11 bases between them. CDR3 length: 16 residues. CDR3: CASSYSSSGAYNEQFF. The CDR3 coding sequence is TGTGCCAGCAGTTACTCAAGTAGCGGAGCCTACAATGAGCAGTTCTTC.

The chain is built from TRBV2 and TRBJ1-2, with a tentative D call TRBD1 (6 bases). V lost 7 bases, J lost 4 bases, and 16 bases lay in between. The CDR3 contains 14 residues. Germline values: CDR1 SNHLY, CDR2 FYNNEI. The CDR3 sequence: CASTGGRGGYGYTF. For the CDR3, the DNA is TGTGCCAGCACCGGGGGGCGAGGGGGCTATGGCTACACCTTC.

The rearrangement links TRBV5-4 to TRBJ2-7; D perhaps matches TRBD2 (5 bases). V lost 0 bases and J lost 6, with 16 bases in between. There are 15 residues in the CDR3. Germline-derived CDR1 and CDR2 are SGHNT and YYREEE (reference sequence). CDR3 loop: CASSLAGWRVREQYF. CDR3 coding DNA: TGTGCCAGCAGCTTGGCGGGATGGCGGGTGCGCGAGCAGTACTTC.

The chain recombines TRBV18 with TRBJ2-7; a weak D match, TRBD1 (5 bases). V lost 3 bases and J 5 bases, leaving 17 bases between the germline ends. The CDR3 extends over 15 amino acids. Germline V gives CDR1 KGHSH, CDR2 LQKENI. The CDR3 DNA follows: TGTGCCAGCTCACCCCCGGCAGGGAAAGGCCACGAGCAGTACTTC. Amino acids: CASSPPAGKGHEQYF.

The chain combines TRBV27 with TRBJ2-5; possible D gene TRBD1, 5 bases. Trimming took 1 base from V and 4 from J, leaving 10 bases between them. Germline V gene data show CDR1 as MNHEY and CDR2 as SMNVEV (reference sequence). The CDR3 runs to 14 residues. The CDR3 protein is CASSLYMQGETQYF. CDR3 nucleotide sequence: TGTGCCAGCAGTTTATATATGCAGGGAGAGACCCAGTACTTC.

This chain links TRBV27 with TRBJ2-7, with 7 nucleotides matching TRBD2. Per the germline V gene, CDR1 is MNHEY and CDR2 is SMNVEV (reference sequence). Trimming took 6 bases from V and 2 from J; bases not matched to a gene: 22. The CDR3 spans 19 residues. The CDR3 is CASRDIYGTSEERPYEQYF. The CDR3 DNA reads TGTGCCAGCAGGGATATTTATGGTACTAGCGAAGAGCGCCCCTACGAGCAGTACTTC.

The chain uses TRBV27 and TRBJ2-1; D remains unclear. The germline gives CDR1 MNHEY, CDR2 SMNVEV (reference sequence). The CDR3 is 12 amino acids. Trimming pared 4 bases from V and 7 bases from J, leaving 8 bases between. CDR3 sequence (DNA): TGTGCCAGCAGTTCCCCCCGGAATGAGCAGTTCTTC. It is translated as CASSSPRNEQFF.

This rearrangement joins TRBV9 to TRBJ2-2; no clear D gene. Germline V gene sequence: CDR1 SGDLS, CDR2 YYNGEE. The CDR3 length is 17 residues. The V end was cut by 1 base, the J end by 1 base, with 14 bases between. The CDR3 coding sequence is TGTGCCAGCAGCGTAACCGTGAGCAATAAGAACACCGGGGAGCTGTTTTTT. It is translated as CASSVTVSNKNTGELFF. Drawing the rest from reference TRBV9 and TRBJ2-2, the complete variable domain is DSGVTQTPKHLITATGQRVTLRCSPRSGDLSVYWYQQSLDQGLQFLIQYYNGEERAKGNILERFSAQQFPDLHSELNLSSLELGDSALYFCASSVTVSNKNTGELFFGEGSRLTVL.

CDR3 sequence reads: CASSLEQGAGTEAFF. The CDR3 DNA is TGCGCCAGCAGCTTGGAACAGGGGGCTGGCACTGAAGCTTTCTTT. The J gene is TRBJ1-1, the V gene TRBV5-1, with 9 bases lining up with TRBD1. Germline CDR1 reads SGHRS; CDR2 reads YFSETQ. Trimming at V came to 0 bases and at J to 4 bases, leaving 4 bases not matched to a gene. The CDR3 runs to 15 residues.

This clone has a single count. The chain recombines TRBV10-2 with TRBJ2-7; 9 bases are shared with TRBD2. Germline V gene lookup returns CDR1 WSHSY and CDR2 SAAADI. The CDR3 consists of 14 residues. Trimming took 8 bases from V and 4 from J; bases not matched to a gene: 9. For the CDR3, the DNA is TGCGCCAGCCGTTCGCCGGGACTAGCTTACGAGCAGTACTTC. Residues: CASRSPGLAYEQYF.

CDR3 in DNA: TGCAGCGTTATCCCCCGGGACACCTCTAGCACAGATACGCAGTATTTT. This encodes CSVIPRDTSSTDTQYF. The chain employs TRBV29-1 and TRBJ2-3; the D gene is possibly TRBD1 (6 bases). CDR3 length: 16 amino acids. V was clipped by 5 bases and J by 0 bases, with 18 bases between them. Germline values: CDR1 SQVTM, CDR2 ANQGSEA.

The rearrangement uses TRBV5-6 and TRBJ2-7, with TRBD2 matching 10 bases. CDR1 and CDR2 from the germline V gene are SGHDT and YYEEEE. This CDR3 is built from 16 residues. V gave up 4 bases and J gave up 0 bases; unmatched junction bases: 7. The CDR3 nucleotides read TGTGCCAGCAGCAGGAGGACTAGCGGATACTCCTACGAGCAGTACTTC. Residues: CASSRRTSGYSYEQYF.